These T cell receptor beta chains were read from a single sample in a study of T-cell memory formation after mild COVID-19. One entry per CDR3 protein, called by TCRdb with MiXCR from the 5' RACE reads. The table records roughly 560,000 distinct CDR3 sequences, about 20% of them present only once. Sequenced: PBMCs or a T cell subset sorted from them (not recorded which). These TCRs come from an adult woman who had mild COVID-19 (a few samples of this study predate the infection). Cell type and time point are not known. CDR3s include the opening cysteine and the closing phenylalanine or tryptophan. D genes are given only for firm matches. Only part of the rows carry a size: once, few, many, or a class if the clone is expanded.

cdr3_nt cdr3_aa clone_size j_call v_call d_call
TGTGCCAGCTCACCACGAGCGGGAGGGGGCCTGTCCAATGAGCAGTTCTTC CASSPRAGGGLSNEQFF few TRBJ2-1 TRBV18 TRBD2
TGTGCCAGCAGCACCCCTCTTGAGCAGGGAAGGGCAGAGACCCAGTACTTC CASSTPLEQGRAETQYF once TRBJ2-5 TRBV21-1 -
TGCAGTGCTAGAGAGCCCGGGCGCTCCTACGAGCAGTACTTC CSAREPGRSYEQYF - TRBJ2-7 TRBV20-1 -
TGTGCCAGCAGACCGGACAGGGCGGTACCCTACGAGCAGTACTTC CASRPDRAVPYEQYF few TRBJ2-7 TRBV6-6 TRBD1
TGCAGTGCTAGAGTAATGTATACGTGGAGCTCCTACGAGCAGTACTTC CSARVMYTWSSYEQYF few TRBJ2-7 TRBV20-1 -
TGTGCCAGCAGTGACTCTGTGGGGGCCCGGGGGCCCTATGGCTACACCTTC CASSDSVGARGPYGYTF once TRBJ1-2 TRBV6-4 -
TGTGCCGGCCGCGGTAACTATGGCTACACCTTC CAGRGNYGYTF - TRBJ1-2 TRBV30 -
TGTGCCAGCAGTTTGGGGCCCAATCAGCCCCAGCATTTT CASSLGPNQPQHF many TRBJ1-5 TRBV7-9 -
TGCAGTGCTAGCTACCGAGGACAGCAACTGAAAGAGACCCAGTACTTC CSASYRGQQLKETQYF - TRBJ2-5 TRBV20-1 -
TGTGCCAGCAGTTTCCGGACTAGCGGGAATCCCTACGAGCAGTACTTC CASSFRTSGNPYEQYF few TRBJ2-7 TRBV27 TRBD2
TGCGCCAGCAGCCCCTTCCTTGGAAACACCATATATTTT CASSPFLGNTIYF - TRBJ1-3 TRBV4-1 -
TGTGCCAGCAGTCCCCTGGGACAGGGACGGAATGAGCAGTTCTTC CASSPLGQGRNEQFF few TRBJ2-1 TRBV12-3/TRBV12-4 TRBD1
TGTGCCAGCAGAGATATAACAGGGGGTCTCTACGAGCAGTACTTC CASRDITGGLYEQYF - TRBJ2-7 TRBV6-2/TRBV6-3 TRBD1
TGTGCCAGCAGCTCCGGGGAGGTCGAGCAGTACTTC CASSSGEVEQYF few TRBJ2-7 TRBV12-3/TRBV12-4 -
TGTGCCAGCAGGCCCCATTTCTTAGCGGGGGCGCGAGGCTACACCTTC CASRPHFLAGARGYTF - TRBJ1-2 TRBV2 -
TGTGCCAGCAGCCAAGATGCAGGCTCCGGAAACACCATATATTTT CASSQDAGSGNTIYF - TRBJ1-3 TRBV4-2 -
TGTGCCTGGAGCATTGTCAGTGGGGGATCCTACGAGCAGTACTTC CAWSIVSGGSYEQYF - TRBJ2-7 TRBV30 -
TGTGCCAGCAGCTTACCCCTCAGGAAAGACTATGGCTACACCTTC CASSLPLRKDYGYTF - TRBJ1-2 TRBV7-9 -
TGTGCCATCAGTGAGTCGGGGACAGGACAGGACACCTTC CAISESGTGQDTF - TRBJ1-2 TRBV10-3 TRBD1
TGTGCCAGCAGCTTAGTTAAAGGATTTAGGATCCACGAGCAGTACTTC CASSLVKGFRIHEQYF - TRBJ2-7 TRBV7-2 -
TGTGCCAGCAGTTTTGGAGGGGCCGGGGAGCTGTTTTTT CASSFGGAGELFF many TRBJ2-2 TRBV5-1 -
TGTGCCAGCAGTAACTACTTTGACAGGTTCACTGAAGCTTTCTTT CASSNYFDRFTEAFF - TRBJ1-1 TRBV6-5 -
TGTGCCAGCAGTTTATTGGGGGCAGACACTGAAGCTTTCTTT CASSLLGADTEAFF few TRBJ1-1 TRBV12-3/TRBV12-4 -
TGTGCCAGCAGTTCCGGGACTAGACGGTACCAAGAGACCCAGTACTTC CASSSGTRRYQETQYF - TRBJ2-5 TRBV6-5 TRBD2
TGTGCCATCGGGGGAGCGAGCAGTAATGCTGGGTACTTC CAIGGASSNAGYF few TRBJ2-7 TRBV28 -
TGTGCCAGCAGCATGGGACTTACCTACGAGCAGTACTTC CASSMGLTYEQYF once TRBJ2-7 TRBV9 -
TGCGCCAGCAGTGGCACAGGGGACTACAATGAGCAGTTCTTC CASSGTGDYNEQFF many TRBJ2-1 TRBV23-1 TRBD1
TGCGCCAGCAGCCAAGACCAGGTGTTCATTGAAGCTTTCTTT CASSQDQVFIEAFF few TRBJ1-1 TRBV4-1 -
TGTGCCAGCAGTTCCCCATGGGGTGGGGAACGCAATGAGCAGTTCTTC CASSSPWGGERNEQFF - TRBJ2-1 TRBV7-9 -
TGTGCCAGCAGGGGACTAGCGGGTTACAATGAGCAGTTCTTC CASRGLAGYNEQFF few TRBJ2-1 TRBV27 TRBD2
TGTGCCAGCACCCTCGGGACCCAGTACTTC CASTLGTQYF - TRBJ2-5 TRBV2 -
TGCAGCGTTCGACGGGGGAGGACTGAAGCTTTCTTT CSVRRGRTEAFF - TRBJ1-1 TRBV29-1 -
TGTGCCAGCAGTGAAGCCACGCTTAGGGGATCCTACAATGAGCAGTTCTTC CASSEATLRGSYNEQFF - TRBJ2-1 TRBV2 -
TGTGCCAGTAGTATAGGGACAGCCAGTAACACCGGGGAGCTGTTTTTT CASSIGTASNTGELFF - TRBJ2-2 TRBV19 -
TGTGCCAGCAGGCTTGACACCTCTGGAAACACCATATATTTT CASRLDTSGNTIYF - TRBJ1-3 TRBV6-5 -
TGCAGTGCTTCCGCCGGGACCGAAAATAATCAGCCCCAGCATTTT CSASAGTENNQPQHF few TRBJ1-5 TRBV20-1 -
TGTGCCAGCAGCCACCGTGACAGGGGCTATGGCTACACCTTC CASSHRDRGYGYTF - TRBJ1-2 TRBV7-2 TRBD1
TGTGCCAGCAGCCCCCGACAGGGGATACCCCAAGAGACCCAGTACTTC CASSPRQGIPQETQYF - TRBJ2-5 TRBV14 TRBD1
TGCAGTGCTAGAGTTGCGGGGAGCACAGATACGCAGTATTTT CSARVAGSTDTQYF - TRBJ2-3 TRBV20-1 -
TGTGCCACCAGTGATTTGCCTAGCGGGGATGAGCAGTTCTTC CATSDLPSGDEQFF few TRBJ2-1 TRBV24-1 TRBD2
TGTGCCAGCAGCTTAGCACCTAGCGTCACCTACGAGCAGTACTTC CASSLAPSVTYEQYF - TRBJ2-7 TRBV7-9 -
TGCAGTGCGGGGGGCGGACTGAACGATCAGCCCCAGCATTTT CSAGGGLNDQPQHF few TRBJ1-5 TRBV20-1 -
TGCGCCAGCAGCTTGGCTTCTCCCAGTGAGCAGTTCTTC CASSLASPSEQFF - TRBJ2-1 TRBV5-1 -
TGCGCCAGCAGTCTCAGGTTATCATCCTATGGCTACACCTTC CASSLRLSSYGYTF once TRBJ1-2 TRBV5-1 -
TGTGCCACCAGCAGAGTTTTGATGATGGCTTATAACTCTAATTCACCCCTCCACTTT CATSRVLMMAYNSNSPLHF - TRBJ1-6 TRBV15 -
TGTGCCAGCAGCCCTGGGACAGGGGGCCGCGTGGATTCCTACGAGCAGTACTTC CASSPGTGGRVDSYEQYF few TRBJ2-7 TRBV12-3/TRBV12-4 TRBD1
TGTGCCAGCAGTTACATCCCCCGGGGTGGGGGTGGCTACACCTTC CASSYIPRGGGGYTF - TRBJ1-2 TRBV6-5 -
TGTGCCAGCAGCTTAGAACTAGCTACCTACAATGAGCAGTTCTTC CASSLELATYNEQFF few TRBJ2-1 TRBV7-8 -
TGTGCCAGCAGCTCAGGGGTTGGGGCCAACGTCCTGACTTTC CASSSGVGANVLTF few TRBJ2-6 TRBV11-1 -
TGTGCCAGTAGTATAGGACTGTGGAGCAATCAGCCCCAGCATTTT CASSIGLWSNQPQHF few TRBJ1-5 TRBV19 -
TGTGCCAGCAGTTCGGTCGGTAGCACTGAAGCTTTCTTT CASSSVGSTEAFF - TRBJ1-1 TRBV6-1 -
TGTGCCAGCAGCCCGCCGAGGACACAGGCGAACACTGAAGCTTTCTTT CASSPPRTQANTEAFF - TRBJ1-1 TRBV7-2 -
TGTGCCAGCAGCGTAGAGGGCTTATCCTCCTACAATGAGCAGTTCTTC CASSVEGLSSYNEQFF - TRBJ2-1 TRBV9 -
TGTGCCAGCAGCTTTGGACAGGGGGCGAATGAGCAGTTCTTC CASSFGQGANEQFF few TRBJ2-1 TRBV5-5 TRBD1
TGTGCCACCTACGAGGGACTAGCGGGAGGAGCGCCCGGGGAGCTGTTTTTT CATYEGLAGGAPGELFF few TRBJ2-2 TRBV6-6 TRBD2
TGTGCCAGCAGCCCCGGAAGGCTCTCGGGTCAGCCCCAGCATTTT CASSPGRLSGQPQHF few TRBJ1-5 TRBV3-1 -
TGCAGTGCCTCCGGGAGGGTAGGTGGAGATACGCAGTATTTT CSASGRVGGDTQYF - TRBJ2-3 TRBV20-1 TRBD2
TGTGCCAGCAGTGAGGACAGATACAACTACGAGCAGTACTTC CASSEDRYNYEQYF - TRBJ2-7 TRBV12-3/TRBV12-4 -
TGCGCCAGCAGCTTGTCGACTAGCGGGAACAATGAGCAGTTCTTC CASSLSTSGNNEQFF - TRBJ2-1 TRBV5-1 TRBD2